These 18 T cell receptor beta chains were all obtained from the same sample, sequenced in a study of blood T cells in healthy people across ages (dated by TCRdb to 2014 to 2015). Libraries came from 5' RACE. Sequencing instrument: Illumina HiSeq 2500. A second PCR of roughly 7 to 11 cycles was run with a J-beta primer mix and a sample-barcoded 5' primer. TCRdb reanalyzed the raw reads on its own, using fastp at Q25 for trimming and MiXCR for clone calling, and kept in-frame beta chains. One record per CDR3 amino acid sequence lists the most common genes and DNA. The sample table records about 670,000 distinct CDR3 sequences; 40% to 45% of these occur just once. The ten largest clones add up to about 32% of the sample. The source material was blood. These receptors were obtained from an elderly man in good health.

There are a few counts of this clonotype. The chain employs TRBV6-5 and TRBJ2-7, with a possible D match to TRBD2 (5 bases). The germline V gene encodes CDR1 MNHEY and CDR2 SVGAGI. CDR3 size: 16 residues. V was shortened by 1 base and J by 2 bases, with 15 bases between the two germline ends. The CDR3 DNA reads TGTGCCAGCAGTTACTTCAGACCGGGATCCCCCTACGAGCAGTACTTC. This encodes CASSYFRPGSPYEQYF.

This clonotype was observed a few times. V is TRBV6-6 and J is TRBJ2-1, with TRBD1 as a possible D gene (5 bases). Trimming left V 6 bases short and J 4 bases short, with 16 bases between. CDR3 length equals 15 residues. The germline V gene encodes CDR1 MNHNY and CDR2 SVGAGI (reference sequence). This chain's CDR3 is CASRPTRDGYNEQFF. In nucleotides, the CDR3 is TGTGCCAGCAGGCCAACCAGGGATGGGTACAATGAGCAGTTCTTC.

The rearrangement joins TRBV20-1 to TRBJ1-1; 7 bases line up with TRBD1. Germline assignment: CDR1 DFQATT and CDR2 SNEGSKA (reference sequence). V trimming: 1 base; J trimming: 7 bases; junction bases outside the gene matches: 9. The CDR3 covers 14 residues. CDR3 residues: CSARVSGTADEAFF. For the CDR3, the DNA is TGCAGTGCTAGAGTGTCAGGGACAGCCGATGAAGCTTTCTTT.

This chain connects TRBV5-4 to TRBJ2-1; D perhaps matches TRBD1 (6 bases). CDR1 and CDR2 (germline): SGHNT, YYREEE (reference sequence). The germline V and J ends were trimmed by 4 bases and 0 bases, with 11 bases remaining between them. The CDR3 totals 15 residues. The CDR3 DNA is TGTGCCAGCAGCGTAACCAGGGGCTCCTACAATGAGCAGTTCTTC. Residues: CASSVTRGSYNEQFF.

The rearrangement joins TRBV7-2 to TRBJ2-2, with TRBD2 identical over 10 bases. The junction had 2 bases not matched to a gene; V was cut back by 2 bases and J by 5 bases. In germline, CDR1 is SGHTA, CDR2 FQGNSA. This CDR3 comprises 15 residues. CDR3 DNA sequence: TGTGCCAGCAGCTTACAGCGGGGGGGGACCGGGGAGCTGTTTTTT. This encodes CASSLQRGGTGELFF. Full variable domain (rest looked up from reference TRBV7-2 and TRBJ2-2): GAGVSQSPSNKVTEKGKDVELRCDPISGHTALYWYRQSLGQGLEFLIYFQGNSAPDKSGLPSDRFSAERTGGSVSTLTIQRTQQEDSAVYLCASSLQRGGTGELFFGEGSRLTVL.

V usage is TRBV4-3 and J usage is TRBJ2-2; D may correspond to TRBD1 or TRBD2 (5 bases each). Trimming cost V 0 bases and J 1 base, with 9 bases left between them. The CDR3 runs 16 residues. The V gene's germline CDR1 is LGHNA and CDR2 YSLEER. The CDR3 spells CASSQDRGGNTGELFF. CDR3 sequence (DNA): TGCGCCAGCAGCCAAGATCGGGGCGGGAACACCGGGGAGCTGTTTTTT.

The chain employs TRBV9 and TRBJ1-1; TRBD1 agrees at 7 bases. Germline trimming cut 2 bases from V and 4 bases from J; bases unmatched to any gene: 5. In germline, CDR1 is SGDLS, CDR2 YYNGEE. The CDR3 totals 14 residues. The CDR3 protein is CASSVGQVATEAFF. DNA of the CDR3: TGTGCCAGCAGCGTCGGACAGGTGGCCACTGAAGCTTTCTTT.

The genes are TRBV29-1 and TRBJ2-5, with 9 bases lining up with TRBD1. The ends lost 3 bases at V and 7 bases at J; junction bases unmatched: 12. The CDR3 consists of 15 residues. From germline, CDR1 is SQVTM and CDR2 ANQGSEA. CDR3 DNA sequence: TGCAGCGTTGACGGACAGGGGTCGATTGACGGGACCCAGTACTTC. The encoded protein is CSVDGQGSIDGTQYF.

This rearrangement joins TRBV15 to TRBJ2-7; 11 nucleotides agree with TRBD2. The germline V gene has CDR1 LNHNV and CDR2 YYDKDF (reference sequence). The V gene end was trimmed by 0 bases and the J gene end by 0 bases; junction bases not matched to a gene: 7. This CDR3 is built from 18 residues. The CDR3 spells CATSRDLTSGASSYEQYF. The CDR3 bases are TGTGCCACCAGCAGAGATTTGACTAGCGGGGCCAGCTCCTACGAGCAGTACTTC. The variable domain in full, with the rest retrieved from reference TRBV15 and TRBJ2-7, is DAMVIQNPRYQVTQFGKPVTLSCSQTLNHNVMYWYQQKSSQAPKLLFHYYDKDFNNEADTPDNFQSRRPNTSFCFLDIRSPGLGDTAMYLCATSRDLTSGASSYEQYFGPGTRLTVT.

The chain uses TRBV7-9 and TRBJ2-3; 8 nucleotides align to TRBD1. The germline V gene encodes CDR1 SEHNR and CDR2 FQNEAQ (reference sequence). The CDR3 extends over 14 amino acids. V shed 5 bases and J 4 bases; nucleotides not matched to a gene: 5. This chain's CDR3 is CASSTDRESDTQYF. CDR3 in DNA: TGTGCCAGCAGCACGGACAGGGAGTCAGATACGCAGTATTTT.

This chain joins TRBV7-2 and TRBJ2-7, with 11 bases aligning to TRBD2. The CDR3 is 14 amino acids. From germline, CDR1 is SGHTA and CDR2 FQGNSA. Unmatched junction bases numbered 4, after V lost 4 bases and J lost 5 bases. CDR3 loop: CASSSSGRSHEQYF. CDR3 sequence (DNA): TGTGCCAGCAGCTCTAGCGGGAGGAGCCACGAGCAGTACTTC.

This clonotype was observed a handful of times. The chain recombines TRBV20-1 with TRBJ2-5, with D tentatively TRBD1 (5 bases). The CDR3 is 14 amino acids. The germline V gene encodes CDR1 DFQATT and CDR2 SNEGSKA (reference sequence). V lost 3 bases to trimming and J lost 2 bases, with 13 bases between them. The CDR3 is CSASLGVGQETQYF. CDR3 sequence (DNA): TGCAGTGCTAGCTTAGGGGTGGGGCAAGAGACCCAGTACTTC.

V is TRBV18 and J is TRBJ2-7, with 9 nucleotides matching TRBD1. Germline V CDR1 and CDR2: KGHSH, LQKENI. The CDR3 totals 16 residues. V gave up 0 bases and J gave up 7 bases; unmatched junction bases: 10. The CDR3 DNA reads TGTGCCAGCTCACCACCGGAGACAGGGGGGTTGCATGAGCAGTACTTC. The encoded protein is CASSPPETGGLHEQYF.

V and J are TRBV6-1 and TRBJ2-7; TRBD1 is a possible D gene (6 bases). The CDR3 consists of 14 residues. V shed 5 bases and J shed 2 bases, with 13 bases lying between them. Germline-derived CDR1 and CDR2 are MNHNS and SASEGT. The CDR3 nucleotides read TGTGCCAGCAGTCACAACAGGGACACCTACGAGCAGTACTTC. Its translation is CASSHNRDTYEQYF.

This clonotype was observed a few times. The rearrangement links TRBV7-2 to TRBJ1-6, with no clear D. The CDR3 contains 15 residues. The germline V and J ends were trimmed by 5 bases and 1 base, with 9 bases remaining between them. CDR1 is SGHTA and CDR2 is FQGNSA in the germline V gene. The CDR3 is CASSRDFSYNSPLHF. The CDR3 region has the DNA TGTGCCAGCAGCCGTGATTTTTCCTATAATTCACCCCTCCACTTT. The whole variable domain, remainder taken from reference TRBV7-2 and TRBJ1-6, is GAGVSQSPSNKVTEKGKDVELRCDPISGHTALYWYRQSLGQGLEFLIYFQGNSAPDKSGLPSDRFSAERTGGSVSTLTIQRTQQEDSAVYLCASSRDFSYNSPLHFGNGTRLTVT.

The chain combines TRBV29-1 with TRBJ1-3; D unclear. There are 15 residues in the CDR3. V shed 5 bases and J shed 7 bases, with 21 bases lying between them. The V gene's germline CDR1 is SQVTM and CDR2 ANQGSEA. CDR3 residues: CSVHDGGLHSNTIYF. The CDR3 DNA follows: TGCAGCGTTCATGATGGAGGACTCCATAGCAACACCATATATTTT.

This clonotype was seen a few times. The genes are TRBV3-1 and TRBJ2-3; 13 bases agree with TRBD2. CDR3 length: 18 amino acids. The V segment lost 4 bases and the J segment 4 bases; nucleotides outside the gene matches: 11. From germline, CDR1 is LGHDT and CDR2 YNNKEL (reference sequence). The CDR3 region is CASSPRTSGGTGADTQYF. CDR3 sequence (DNA): TGTGCCAGCAGCCCTCGGACTAGCGGGGGCACGGGAGCAGATACGCAGTATTTT.

On this clonotype itself: The junction and the germline gene differ at one end; a read error may be behind it. The CDR3 region is CASSLGAVSTDMQYF. Written as DNA, the CDR3 is TGTGCCAGCAGCTTAGGTGCCGTGAGCACAGATATGCAGTATTTT. The rearrangement joins TRBV7-2 to TRBJ2-3; D remains unclear. Germline V CDR1 and CDR2: SGHTA, FQGNSA. CDR3 length: 15 amino acids.